The present TCR beta chain was sequenced within a study of CD8 T cells in Susac syndrome. Per the germline V gene, CDR1 is GTSNPN and CDR2 is SVGIG (reference sequence). The CDR3 is made up of 15 amino acids. Trimming cost V 0 bases and J 1 base, with 10 bases left between them. A quantity of about 0.5 to 1 ug RNA underwent reverse transcription using random hexamers. TCRdb re-called the immunoSEQ multiplex PCR reads through MiXCR, storing one row per CDR3 protein. The table lists fewer than 150,000 distinct CDR3 sequences, about 94% of them singletons. This clonotype appeared a single time. This TCR was sampled from a human donor in good health. Source material: CD8+ T cells from PBMCs. This sequence joins TRBV30 and TRBJ2-1; D is uncertain. In DNA, the CDR3 is TGTGCCTGGAGTGTAGTGGCAGTATCCTACAATGAGCAGTTCTTC. This codes for CAWSVVAVSYNEQFF. Based on the CDR3 plus reference TRBV30 and TRBJ2-1, the full variable domain is SQTIHQWPATLVQPVGSPLSLECTVEGTSNPNLYWYRQAAGRGLQLLFYSVGIGQISSEVPQNLSASRPQDRQFILSSKKLLLSDSGFYLCAWSVVAVSYNEQFFGPGTRLTVL.